This entry lists 14 T cell receptor beta chains sequenced from one sample in a study of blood T cell repertoires in COVID-19 (dated by TCRdb to the early 2020s). Library method: the immunoSEQ multiplex PCR assay. TCRdb retrieved this table from immuneACCESS and kept in-frame rearrangements only. Not all clones are present; in checked studies, unresolved V genes account for under half, and no reason is known for the remainder. This sample lists about 100,000 clones; approximately 90% were detected once. The ten largest clones capture about 1.9% of the sample. The specimen was peripheral blood. These receptor sequences come from a man aged 45-65 years with active COVID-19.

The chain joins TRBV6-5 to TRBJ2-6, with no clear D. This CDR3 spans 15 amino acids. Germline lookup yields CDR1 MNHEY and CDR2 SVGAGI. The V end was cut by 6 bases, the J end by 3 bases, with 12 bases between. In DNA, the CDR3 is TGTGCCAGCAGCCTAGGAGTCTTTGGGGCCAACGTCCTGACTTTC. It specifies CASSLGVFGANVLTF.

The J gene is TRBJ2-5, the V gene TRBV20-1; 7 nucleotides line up with TRBD1. Losses at the gene ends were 4 bases for V and 3 bases for J; bases not matched to a gene: 5. Looked up from germline, CDR1 is DFQATT and CDR2 is SNEGSKA (reference sequence). The CDR3 has 13 amino acids. This chain's CDR3 is CSATDRAEETQYF. CDR3 nucleotide sequence: TGCAGTGCTACTGACAGGGCGGAAGAGACCCAGTACTTC.

The V gene is TRBV5-1, the J gene TRBJ1-1; 8 bases are a match to TRBD1. J was trimmed by 0 bases and V by 4 bases; bases with no gene match: 5. CDR1 SGHRS and CDR2 YFSETQ come from the germline V gene. This CDR3 spans 15 amino acids. DNA of the CDR3: TGCGCCAGCAGCCCGCAGACAGGGGTGAACACTGAAGCTTTCTTT. Translating gives CASSPQTGVNTEAFF.

The gene calls are TRBV5-1 and TRBJ1-6; D remains ambiguous. Trimming took 7 bases from V and 7 from J, leaving 15 bases between them. Germline V lookup: CDR1 SGHRS, CDR2 YFSETQ. The CDR3 extends over 14 amino acids. The CDR3 DNA sequence: TGCGCCAGCGGACTAGGGCACCGGAATTCACCCCTCCACTTT. Translating gives CASGLGHRNSPLHF.

The chain couples TRBV6-6 to TRBJ1-6; unclear D gene. V lost 5 bases to trimming and J lost 6 bases, with 20 bases between them. CDR1 is MNHNY and CDR2 is SVGAGI in the germline V gene (reference sequence). The CDR3 is made up of 17 amino acids. The CDR3 DNA sequence: TGTGCCAGCAGTCTGTCGCTAGGAGGGCCTTTTAATTCACCCCTCCACTTT. Protein sequence: CASSLSLGGPFNSPLHF.

The V gene is TRBV18, the J gene TRBJ1-5, with TRBD1 matching over 7 bases. The junction had 8 bases not matched to a gene; V was cut back by 0 bases and J by 3 bases. The germline V gene has CDR1 KGHSH and CDR2 LQKENI. The CDR3 has 17 amino acids. CDR3 in DNA: TGTGCCAGCTCACCACCCTCGACAGGGAGGAACAATCAGCCCCAGCATTTT. The encoded protein is CASSPPSTGRNNQPQHF.

This sequence joins TRBV3-1 (or the pseudogene TRBV3-2) and TRBJ1-2; 8 bases fit TRBD1. Germline lookup yields CDR1 LGHDT and CDR2 YNNKEL (reference sequence). CDR3 size: 15 residues. V shed 1 base, J shed 8 bases, and the junction held 9 bases outside the gene matches. The CDR3 protein is CASSQGGQGGSGYTF. CDR3 in DNA: TGTGCCAGCAGCCAAGGTGGACAGGGCGGATCGGGCTACACCTTC.

The rearrangement uses TRBV10-2 and TRBJ2-3; 11 bases map to TRBD2. The CDR3 consists of 15 residues. CDR1 is WSHSY, CDR2 SAAADI, per germline. The V segment lost 6 bases and the J segment 0 bases; nucleotides outside the gene matches: 2. The CDR3 region is CASRGLAASTDTQYF. CDR3 in DNA: TGCGCCAGCAGGGGACTAGCGGCTAGCACAGATACGCAGTATTTT.

The chain employs TRBV21-1 and TRBJ2-7; the table gives TRBD2 as D, unverified against the DNA. TRBV21-1 is classified as a pseudogene. This CDR3 region has 18 residues. As DNA, the CDR3 is TGTGCCAGCAGCACCTGGGACTACTTTCGCCCCTTCTCCTACGAGCAGTACGTC. It codes for CASSTWDYFRPFSYEQYV.

This chain links TRBV7-3 with TRBJ1-3; tentatively, D is TRBD1 (5 bases). The V gene's germline CDR1 is SGHTA and CDR2 FQGTGA. The V gene lost 1 base and the J gene lost 4 bases, with 14 bases spanning the gap. The CDR3 runs 16 residues. The CDR3 DNA is TGTGCCAGCAGCTTAAGTCCTCCAGGGAGGGGAAACACCATATATTTT. It translates to CASSLSPPGRGNTIYF.

The chain couples TRBV5-1 to TRBJ2-7; D is ambiguous. CDR3 length: 11 residues. CDR1 and CDR2 (germline): SGHRS, YFSETQ. Trimming took off 0 bases at V and 5 bases at J, with 3 bases between the two ends. The chain's CDR3 is CASSLADEQYF. In DNA form, the CDR3 reads TGCGCCAGCAGCTTGGCGGACGAGCAGTACTTC. Using reference TRBV5-1 and TRBJ2-7 for the parts outside the CDR3, the full variable domain is KAGVTQTPRYLIKTRGQQVTLSCSPISGHRSVSWYQQTPGQGLQFLFEYFSETQRNKGNFPGRFSGRQFSNSRSEMNVSTLELGDSALYLCASSLADEQYFGPGTRLTVT.

This chain uses TRBV7-2 with TRBJ1-4; D not certain. Germline V lookup: CDR1 SGHTA, CDR2 FQGNSA. The germline V and J ends were trimmed by 4 bases and 8 bases, with 11 bases remaining between them. The CDR3 is made up of 13 amino acids. DNA for the CDR3: TGTGCCAGCAGCTCTGGGCCAGGAGAAAAACTGTTTTTT. Its translation: CASSSGPGEKLFF.

The chain carries TRBV19 and TRBJ1-5; D gene ambiguous. Germline CDR1 reads LNHDA; CDR2 reads SQIVND (reference sequence). V lost 6 bases and J lost 4, with 7 bases in between. This CDR3 comprises 12 residues. The CDR3 loop is CASSLENQPQHF. Written as DNA, the CDR3 is TGTGCCAGTAGCCTGGAGAATCAGCCCCAGCATTTT.

The gene calls are TRBV2 and TRBJ2-7; D not resolved. This CDR3 has 12 residues. Trimming cost V 7 bases and J 0 bases, with 7 bases left between them. Germline CDR1 SNHLY, CDR2 FYNNEI. CDR3 sequence reads: CASTTDSYEQYF. The CDR3 nucleotides read TGTGCCAGCACTACAGACTCCTACGAGCAGTACTTC.